Described below is a single T cell receptor beta chain sequence and its context. V was cut by 10 bases and J by 2 bases, with 17 bases left in between. This CDR3 comprises 14 residues. The germline V gene encodes CDR1 ENHRY and CDR2 SYGVKD. This specimen belongs to a study of OX40 agonist ivuxolimab in advanced cancers. Assay used: immunoSEQ multiplex PCR; TCRdb lists only in-frame clones, some missing. The sample has 100,000 to 130,000 clones, approximately 89% seen once; the top ten hold 0.95% to 1.5%. The rearrangement joins TRBV10-3 to TRBJ1-2, with a weak D call TRBD1 (5 bases). This TCR derives from an adult with an advanced solid tumor such as melanoma, head and neck, liver or kidney cancer. The sample was CD4+ or CD8+ T cells sorted from blood, taken in a trial of the OX40 agonist ivuxolimab. CDR3 in amino acids: CATAGGGSNYGYTF. The DNA of the CDR3 is TGTGCCACCGCCGGGGGGGGATCAAACTATGGCTACACCTTC.